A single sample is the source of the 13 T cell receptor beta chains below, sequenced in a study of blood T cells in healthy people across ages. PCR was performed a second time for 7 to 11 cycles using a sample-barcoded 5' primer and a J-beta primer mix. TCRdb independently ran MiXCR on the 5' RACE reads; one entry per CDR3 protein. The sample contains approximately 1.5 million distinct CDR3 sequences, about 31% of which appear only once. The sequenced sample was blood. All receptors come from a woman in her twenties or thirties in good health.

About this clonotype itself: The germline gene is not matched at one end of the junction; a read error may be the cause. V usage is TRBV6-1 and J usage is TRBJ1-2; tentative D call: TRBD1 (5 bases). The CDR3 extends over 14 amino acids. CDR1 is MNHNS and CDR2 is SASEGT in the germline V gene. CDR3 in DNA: TGTGTCAGCAGTGAGGGGTTGATCAACTATGGCTACACCTTC. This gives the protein CVSSEGLINYGYTF.

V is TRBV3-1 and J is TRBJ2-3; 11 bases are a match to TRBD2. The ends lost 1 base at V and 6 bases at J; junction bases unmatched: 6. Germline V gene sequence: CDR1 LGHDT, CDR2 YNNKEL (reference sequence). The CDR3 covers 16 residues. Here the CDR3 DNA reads TGTGCCAGCAGCCAAGGGGGGACTAGCGGAATCGATACGCAGTATTTT. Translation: CASSQGGTSGIDTQYF.

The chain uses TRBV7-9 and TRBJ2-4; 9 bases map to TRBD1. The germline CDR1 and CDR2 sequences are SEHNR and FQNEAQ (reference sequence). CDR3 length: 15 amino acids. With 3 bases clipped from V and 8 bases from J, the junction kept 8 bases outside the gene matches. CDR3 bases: TGTGCCAGCAGCTTCGGGGACAGGGTCGGGGACATTCAGTACTTC. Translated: CASSFGDRVGDIQYF.

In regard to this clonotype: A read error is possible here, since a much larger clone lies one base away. CDR3 bases: TGCGCCAGCAACTTGGGCGAATCGGATTACAATGAGCAGTTCTTC. Translating it yields CASNLGESDYNEQFF. The V and J genes are TRBV5-1 and TRBJ2-1; D is unclear. The CDR3 is 15 residues long. The germline CDR1 and CDR2 sequences are SGHRS and YFSETQ.

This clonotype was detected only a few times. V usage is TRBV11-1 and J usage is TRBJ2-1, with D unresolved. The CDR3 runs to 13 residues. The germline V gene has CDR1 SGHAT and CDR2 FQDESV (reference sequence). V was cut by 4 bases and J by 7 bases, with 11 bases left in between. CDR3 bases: TGTGCCAGCAGCTCGTGGGCGGAAAATGAGCAGTTCTTC. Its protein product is CASSSWAENEQFF. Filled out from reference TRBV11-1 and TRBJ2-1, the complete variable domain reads EAEVAQSPRYKITEKSQAVAFWCDPISGHATLYWYRQILGQGPELLVQFQDESVVDDSQLPKDRFSAERLKGVDSTLKIQPAELGDSAMYLCASSSWAENEQFFGPGTRLTVL.

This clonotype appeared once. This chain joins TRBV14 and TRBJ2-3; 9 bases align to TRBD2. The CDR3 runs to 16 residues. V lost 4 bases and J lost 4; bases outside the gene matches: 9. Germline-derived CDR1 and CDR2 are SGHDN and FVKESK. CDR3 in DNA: TGTGCCAGCAGCCCCCGAGGTAGCGGGAGATCAGATACGCAGTATTTT. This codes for CASSPRGSGRSDTQYF. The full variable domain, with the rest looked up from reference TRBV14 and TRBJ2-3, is EAGVTQFPSHSVIEKGQTVTLRCDPISGHDNLYWYRRVMGKEIKFLLHFVKESKQDESGMPNNRFLAERTGGTYSTLKVQPAELEDSGVYFCASSPRGSGRSDTQYFGPGTRLTVL.

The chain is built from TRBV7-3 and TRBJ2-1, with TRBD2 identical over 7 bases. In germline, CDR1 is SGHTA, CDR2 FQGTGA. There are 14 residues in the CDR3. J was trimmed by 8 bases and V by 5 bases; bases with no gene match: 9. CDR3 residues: CASSPLGGVHEQFF. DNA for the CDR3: TGTGCCAGCAGCCCACTGGGAGGGGTCCATGAGCAGTTCTTC.

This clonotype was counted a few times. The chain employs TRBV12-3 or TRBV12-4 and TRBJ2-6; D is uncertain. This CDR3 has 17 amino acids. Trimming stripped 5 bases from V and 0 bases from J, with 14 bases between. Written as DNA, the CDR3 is TGTGCCAGCAGTCCCCCGGCCCCCCCCTCTGGGGCCAACGTCCTGACTTTC. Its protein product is CASSPPAPPSGANVLTF.

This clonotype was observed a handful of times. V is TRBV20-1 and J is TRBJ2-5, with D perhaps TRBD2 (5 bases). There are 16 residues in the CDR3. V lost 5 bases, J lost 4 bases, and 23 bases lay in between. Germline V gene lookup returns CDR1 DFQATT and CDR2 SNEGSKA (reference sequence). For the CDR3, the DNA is TGCAGTGCTCCTCGGGGTGAGGGCTTGGGCGGAGAGACCCAGTACTTC. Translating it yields CSAPRGEGLGGETQYF.

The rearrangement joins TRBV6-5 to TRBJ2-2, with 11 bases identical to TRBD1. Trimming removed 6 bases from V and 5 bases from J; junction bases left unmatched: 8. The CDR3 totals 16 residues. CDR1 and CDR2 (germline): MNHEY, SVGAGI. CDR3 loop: CASRPDRGRLTGELFF. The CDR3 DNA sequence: TGTGCCAGCAGGCCGGACAGGGGGCGATTAACCGGGGAGCTGTTTTTT.

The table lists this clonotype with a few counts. The CDR3 loop reads CASSSGGSPTTEQYF. The CDR3, as DNA: TGCGCCAGCAGCTCCGGGGGATCCCCTACCACCGAGCAGTACTTC. The chain combines TRBV5-1 with TRBJ2-7; D is possibly TRBD2 (6 bases). This CDR3 region has 15 residues. V was clipped by 3 bases and J by 6 bases, with 19 bases between them. Germline assignment: CDR1 SGHRS and CDR2 YFSETQ.

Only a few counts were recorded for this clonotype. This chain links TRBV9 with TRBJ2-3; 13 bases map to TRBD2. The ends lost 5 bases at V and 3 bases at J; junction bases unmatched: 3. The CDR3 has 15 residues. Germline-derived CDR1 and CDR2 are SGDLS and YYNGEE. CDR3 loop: CASRPTSGRTDTQYF. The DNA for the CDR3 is TGTGCCAGCAGACCGACTAGCGGGAGGACAGATACGCAGTATTTT. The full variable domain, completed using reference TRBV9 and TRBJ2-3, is DSGVTQTPKHLITATGQRVTLRCSPRSGDLSVYWYQQSLDQGLQFLIQYYNGEERAKGNILERFSAQQFPDLHSELNLSSLELGDSALYFCASRPTSGRTDTQYFGPGTRLTVL.

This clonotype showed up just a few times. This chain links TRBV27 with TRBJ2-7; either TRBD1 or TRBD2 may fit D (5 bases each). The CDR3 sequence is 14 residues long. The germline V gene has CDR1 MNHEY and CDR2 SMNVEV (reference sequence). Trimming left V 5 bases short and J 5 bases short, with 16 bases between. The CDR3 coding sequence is TGTGCCAGCAGTGTGAGGGGCTCAGGGAACGAGCAGTACTTC. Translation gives CASSVRGSGNEQYF.